These T cell receptor beta chains were read from a single sample in a study of memory CD4+ T cells and cytomegalovirus serostatus. Here immunoSEQ multiplex PCR was the method, and the copy in TCRdb shows in-frame clones only, minus some. The data hold roughly 49,000 clones, with about 73% observed a single time. Sequencing was done on a sample of memory CD4+ T cells from blood. The receptor set was obtained from an adult in good health and CMV-seronegative. CDR3s include the opening cysteine and the closing phenylalanine or tryptophan. The order of the fields is V gene, D gene, J gene, clone size, CDR3 protein, CDR3 DNA. A D gene is named only where the DNA matches it firmly. A row's size may be missing; if present it is once, few, many or a size class.

TRBV25-1	-	TRBJ1-6	-	CASRRGESSPLHF	TGTGCCAGCAGGAGGGGGGAATCTTCACCCCTCCACTTT
TRBV4-2	TRBD1	TRBJ2-7	once	CASSQGTGGAYEQYF	TGTGCCAGCAGCCAAGGGACAGGGGGCGCCTACGAGCAGTACTTC
TRBV18	-	TRBJ1-5	few	CASSSAVVQPQHF	TGTGCCAGCTCATCAGCAGTGGTTCAGCCCCAGCATTTT
TRBV25-1	-	TRBJ1-2	once	CASSPGWTPNYGYTF	TGTGCCAGCTCGCCAGGATGGACCCCAAACTATGGCTACACCTTC
TRBV9	-	TRBJ1-1	-	CASSVEGGGPAEAFF	TGTGCCAGCAGCGTAGAGGGCGGGGGGCCGGCTGAAGCTTTCTTT
TRBV6-1	-	TRBJ2-3	-	CASKHRSTDTQYF	TGTGCCAGCAAACACCGTTCCACAGATACGCAGTATTTT
TRBV18	-	TRBJ2-2	-	CASSPPNLSGYTGELFF	TGTGCCAGCTCACCACCGAACTTGTCGGGGTACACCGGGGAGCTGTTTTTT
TRBV2	-	TRBJ1-2	-	CASSWRGGDYGYTF	TGTGCCAGCAGTTGGAGGGGGGGGGACTATGGCTACACCTTC
TRBV28	TRBD1	TRBJ2-5	-	CASSQGQGGQETQYF	TGTGCCAGCAGTCAAGGACAGGGGGGACAAGAGACCCAGTACTTC
TRBV5-1	-	TRBJ1-1	-	CASSLVIMNTEAFF	TGCGCCAGCAGCTTGGTTATAATGAACACTGAAGCTTTCTTT
TRBV28	-	TRBJ1-6	-	CASSLRRTGLHF	TGTGCCAGCAGTCTCAGACGGACTGGTCTCCACTTT
TRBV19	TRBD1	TRBJ1-3	-	CASSTDYRGYTSGNTIYF	TGTGCCAGTAGTACAGACTACAGGGGGTATACCTCTGGAAACACCATATATTTT
TRBV6-1	-	TRBJ1-2	-	CASSEATFVGYGYTF	TGTGCCAGCAGTGAAGCCACCTTCGTAGGGTATGGCTACACCTTC
TRBV28	-	TRBJ2-1	-	CASSLFNEQFF	TGTGCCAGCAGTCTTTTCAATGAGCAGTTCTTC
TRBV28	TRBD1	TRBJ1-1	-	CASSPLDRDTEAFF	TGTGCCAGCAGTCCCTTAGACAGGGACACTGAAGCTTTCTTT
TRBV7-8	-	TRBJ2-1	few	CASSFKGLFYNEQFF	TGTGCCAGCAGCTTTAAGGGTTTGTTCTACAATGAGCAGTTCTTC
TRBV5-4	TRBD1	TRBJ2-7	-	CASSNAGQGFWSGSYEQYF	TGTGCCAGCAGCAACGCGGGACAGGGCTTTTGGAGTGGGTCCTACGAGCAGTACTTC
TRBV7-2	-	TRBJ2-2	-	CASSDKAGRLTGELFF	TGTGCCAGCAGCGATAAAGCCGGGAGACTCACCGGGGAGCTGTTTTTT
TRBV6-5	-	TRBJ1-1	once	CASSNRGNTEAFF	TGTGCCAGCAGCAATAGGGGGAACACTGAAGCTTTCTTT
TRBV7-9	-	TRBJ2-3	few	CASRSAGSADTQYF	TGTGCCAGCAGAAGTGCAGGTTCCGCAGATACGCAGTATTTT
TRBV21-1	-	TRBJ2-7	-	CASSKHIRCYEQYF	TGTGCCAGCAGCAAACATATCAGATGCTACGAGCAGTACTTC
TRBV10-3	-	TRBJ2-7	-	CAISESGGYEQYF	TGTGCCATCAGTGAGTCTGGGGGGTACGAGCAGTACTTC
TRBV4-1	TRBD1	TRBJ1-6	-	CASSQSRPGQNNSPLHF	TGCGCCAGCAGCCAATCACGACCGGGACAGAATAATTCACCCCTCCACTTT
TRBV29-1	-	TRBJ2-1	-	CSVDEGIDEQFF	TGCAGCGTTGATGAGGGTATCGATGAGCAGTTCTTC
TRBV19	-	TRBJ1-1	-	CASTYASMNTEAFF	TGTGCCAGTACTTACGCCTCGATGAACACTGAAGCTTTCTTT
TRBV5-6	-	TRBJ1-2	-	CASSLVGPSSYGYTF	TGTGCCAGCAGCTTGGTTGGGCCCTCTAGCTATGGCTACACCTTC
TRBV19	-	TRBJ2-6	medium-sized	CASSIDDSSGANVLTF	TGTGCCAGTAGTATAGATGACAGTTCTGGGGCCAACGTCCTGACTTTC
TRBV6-5	TRBD1	TRBJ2-7	-	CASSLGQGPYEQYF	TGTGCCAGCAGCCTCGGACAGGGGCCCTACGAGCAGTACTTC
TRBV6-1	-	TRBJ1-6	-	CASSAGPYNSPLHF	TGTGCCAGCAGTGCTGGACCCTATAATTCACCCCTCCACTTT
TRBV9	TRBD1	TRBJ1-1	-	CASSVGSTGVNTEAFF	TGTGCCAGCAGCGTAGGATCGACAGGGGTGAACACTGAAGCTTTCTTT
TRBV11-3	-	TRBJ2-1	few	CASSLDSGTYNEQFF	TGTGCCAGCAGCTTAGATTCCGGGACGTACAATGAGCAGTTCTTC
TRBV5-1	-	TRBJ1-1	-	CASSSRQGLFTEAFF	TGCGCCAGCAGTTCCCGGCAGGGACTTTTCACTGAAGCTTTCTTT
TRBV4-2	TRBD2	TRBJ2-1	-	CASSPSSGGTPYNEQFF	TGTGCCAGCAGCCCTTCTAGCGGGGGGACCCCCTACAATGAGCAGTTCTTC
TRBV6-1	TRBD1	TRBJ1-5	once	CASRSQGVGQPQHF	TGTGCCAGCAGATCACAGGGGGTCGGCCAGCCCCAGCATTTT